What follows is one TCR beta chain and its context. The antigen is unknown. The germline V gene has CDR1 SGHVS and CDR2 FNYEAQ. The CDR3 extends over 15 amino acids. V lost 2 bases and J 2 bases, leaving 12 bases between the germline ends. This specimen belongs to a study of T cell repertoires in cytomegalovirus infection. TCRdb reprocessed the reads with MiXCR, giving one entry per CDR3 protein. The data show 640,000 or so distinct CDR3 sequences, roughly 36% seen once. This chain connects TRBV7-6 to TRBJ1-2; D not resolved. The source material was cultured PBMCs, sampled from culture after CMV antigen stimulation. This TCR came from a human donor in good health (CMV status not recorded). Some clones in this sample may be carry-over from other donors' samples. The CDR3 sequence: CASSLLANGNYGYTF. DNA of the CDR3: TGTGCCAGCAGCTTATTGGCTAACGGGAACTATGGCTACACCTTC.